This TCR beta chain derives from a study of graft-versus-host responses after intestinal transplantation. Study-wide results and caveats: GvH clones occurred in recipient marrow; some first appeared in ileum or blood.

Remarks on this clone: Its specificity is not known.

V was clipped by 7 bases and J by 7 bases, with 20 bases between them. The CDR3 length is 14 residues. Looked up from germline, CDR1 is MNHEY and CDR2 is SVGAGI. Method: immunoSEQ multiplex PCR; TCRdb's copy keeps in-frame clones and lacks some. This table has about 82,000 clones, 91% appearing once. The receptor was derived from a human donor who received an intestinal transplant. The chain couples TRBV6-5 to TRBJ2-7; a possible D gene is TRBD2 (6 bases). The sequenced sample was unstimulated CD4+ T cells sorted from spleen or lymph node cells, obtained before intestinal transplant. As DNA, the CDR3 is TGTGCCAGCACGAAACAAGGTGGGGGGTTTGAGCAGTACTTC. Its protein product is CASTKQGGGFEQYF.